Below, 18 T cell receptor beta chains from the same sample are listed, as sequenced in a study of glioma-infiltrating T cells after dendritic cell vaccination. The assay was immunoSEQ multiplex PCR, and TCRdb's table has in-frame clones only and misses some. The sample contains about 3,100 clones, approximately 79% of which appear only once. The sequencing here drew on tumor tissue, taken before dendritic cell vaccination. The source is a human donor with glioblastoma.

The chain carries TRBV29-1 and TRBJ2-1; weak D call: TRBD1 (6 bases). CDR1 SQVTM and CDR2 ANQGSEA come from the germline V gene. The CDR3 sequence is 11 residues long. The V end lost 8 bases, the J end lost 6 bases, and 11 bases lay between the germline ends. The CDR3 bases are TGCAGCCTGGACAGATTCAATGAGCAGTTCTTC. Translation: CSLDRFNEQFF.

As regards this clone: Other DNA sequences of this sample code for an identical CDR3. The CDR3 nucleotides read TGTGCCAGAAGCCCCTGGACAGGGGCAAAAAGCTCCTATAATTCACCCCTCCACTTT. Translation gives CARSPWTGAKSSYNSPLHF. The chain recombines TRBV5-3 with TRBJ1-6, with 9 bases identical to TRBD1. TRBV5-3 is noted as an ORF with a role that remains uncertain. The J segment lost 0 bases and the V segment lost 4 bases, leaving 11 bases of the junction unmatched. This CDR3 region has 19 residues.

DNA for the CDR3: TGTGCCAGCCGCCGGGGCGGGGGGGACAATGAGCAGTTCTTC. Translating it yields CASRRGGGDNEQFF. The V gene is TRBV11-1, the J gene TRBJ2-1; TRBD2 matches 9 bases. Germline V gene lookup returns CDR1 SGHAT and CDR2 FQDESV (reference sequence). V lost 8 bases and J lost 5; bases outside the gene matches: 7. This CDR3 spans 14 amino acids.

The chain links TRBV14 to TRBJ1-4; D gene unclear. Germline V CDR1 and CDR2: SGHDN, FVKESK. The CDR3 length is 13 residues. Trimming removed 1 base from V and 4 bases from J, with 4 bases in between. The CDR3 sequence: CASSQGYNEKLFF. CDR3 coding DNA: TGTGCCAGCAGCCAAGGTTATAATGAAAAACTGTTTTTT.

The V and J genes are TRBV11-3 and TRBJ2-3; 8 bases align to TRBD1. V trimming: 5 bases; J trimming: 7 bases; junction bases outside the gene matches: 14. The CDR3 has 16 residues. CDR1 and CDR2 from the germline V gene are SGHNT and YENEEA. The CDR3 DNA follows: TGTGCCAGCAGCCTGCGACTCGGACAGGGTGGGAATACGCAGTATTTT. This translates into CASSLRLGQGGNTQYF.

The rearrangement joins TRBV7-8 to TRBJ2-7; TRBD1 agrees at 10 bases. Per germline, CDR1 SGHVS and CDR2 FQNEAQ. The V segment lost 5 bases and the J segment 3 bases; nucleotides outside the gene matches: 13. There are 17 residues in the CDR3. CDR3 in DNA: TGTGCCAGCAGCCTCTATGACTTCGGACAGGGGGTCTACGAGCAGTACTTC. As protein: CASSLYDFGQGVYEQYF.

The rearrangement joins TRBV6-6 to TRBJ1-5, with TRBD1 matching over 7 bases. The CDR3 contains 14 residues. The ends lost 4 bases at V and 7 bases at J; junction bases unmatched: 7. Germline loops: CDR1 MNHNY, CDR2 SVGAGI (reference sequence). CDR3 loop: CASSSNRGHQPQHF. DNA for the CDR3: TGTGCCAGCAGTTCCAACAGGGGACACCAGCCCCAGCATTTT.

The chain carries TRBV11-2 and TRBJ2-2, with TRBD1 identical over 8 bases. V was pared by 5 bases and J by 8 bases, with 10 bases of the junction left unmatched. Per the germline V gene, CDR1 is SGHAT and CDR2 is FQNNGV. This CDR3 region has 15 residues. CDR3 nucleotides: TGTGCCAGCAGCCTACAGACAGGGGTCATGGGGGAGCTGTTTTTT. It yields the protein CASSLQTGVMGELFF.

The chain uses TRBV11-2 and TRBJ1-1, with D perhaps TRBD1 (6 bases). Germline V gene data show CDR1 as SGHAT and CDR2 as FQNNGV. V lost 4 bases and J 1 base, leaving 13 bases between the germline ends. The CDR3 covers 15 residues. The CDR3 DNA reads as TGTGCCAGCAGCTCCAGAGGGGGACCGAACACTGAAGCTTTCTTT. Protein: CASSSRGGPNTEAFF.

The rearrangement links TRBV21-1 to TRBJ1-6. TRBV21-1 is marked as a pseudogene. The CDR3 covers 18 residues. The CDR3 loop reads CASRPDVATHNHNSPLHF. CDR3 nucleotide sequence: TGTGCCAGCAGACCTGACGTAGCTACACATAATCATAATTCACCCCTCCACTTT.

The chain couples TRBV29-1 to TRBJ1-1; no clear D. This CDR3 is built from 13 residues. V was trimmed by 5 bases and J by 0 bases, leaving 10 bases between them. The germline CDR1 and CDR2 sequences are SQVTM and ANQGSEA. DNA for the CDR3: TGCAGCGTTACAGTGACTATGAACACTGAAGCTTTCTTT. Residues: CSVTVTMNTEAFF.

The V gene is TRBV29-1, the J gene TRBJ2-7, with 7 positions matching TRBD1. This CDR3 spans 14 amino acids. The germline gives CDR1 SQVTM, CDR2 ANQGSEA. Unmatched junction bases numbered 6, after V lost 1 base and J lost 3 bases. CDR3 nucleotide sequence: TGCAGCGTTGAAGGGACAGGTGATTTCTACGAGCAGTACTTC. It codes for CSVEGTGDFYEQYF.

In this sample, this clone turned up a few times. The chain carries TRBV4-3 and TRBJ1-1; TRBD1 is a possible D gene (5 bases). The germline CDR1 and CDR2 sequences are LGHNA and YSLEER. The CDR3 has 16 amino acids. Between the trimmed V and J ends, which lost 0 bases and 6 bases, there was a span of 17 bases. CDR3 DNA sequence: TGCGCCAGCAGCCAAGAACCGGGGGAGGTCGGTGCTGAAGCTTTCTTT. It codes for CASSQEPGEVGAEAFF.

The CDR3 spells CASKDRGGSPLHF. The CDR3, as DNA: TGTGCCAGTAAGGACAGGGGAGGGTCACCCCTCCACTTT. The chain employs TRBV19 and TRBJ1-6; the match to TRBD1 covers 9 bases. Germline CDR1 is LNHDA and CDR2 is SQIVND (reference sequence). The ends lost 7 bases at V and 10 bases at J; junction bases unmatched: 5. CDR3 length: 13 amino acids.

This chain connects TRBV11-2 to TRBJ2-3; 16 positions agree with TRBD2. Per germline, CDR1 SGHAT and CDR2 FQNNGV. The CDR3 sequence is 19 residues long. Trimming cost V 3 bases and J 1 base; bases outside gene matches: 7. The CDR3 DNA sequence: TGTGCCAGCAGCTTCGAGGGACTAGCGGGGGGGCGGGGCACAGATACGCAGTATTTT. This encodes CASSFEGLAGGRGTDTQYF.

In nucleotides, the CDR3 is TGTGCCAGTTCAGGGACAGTTAATGAAAAACTGTTTTTT. It specifies CASSGTVNEKLFF. The V gene is TRBV19, the J gene TRBJ1-4; TRBD1 aligns across 7 bases. The CDR3 runs 13 residues. J lost 4 bases, V lost 8 bases, and 4 bases had no gene match. Germline CDR1 is LNHDA and CDR2 is SQIVND (reference sequence).

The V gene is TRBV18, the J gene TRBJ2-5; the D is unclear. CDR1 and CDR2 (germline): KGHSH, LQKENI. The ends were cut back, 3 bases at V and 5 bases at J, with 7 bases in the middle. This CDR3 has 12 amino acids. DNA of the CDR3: TGTGCCAGCTCACCGGCCGGGGAGACCCAGTACTTC. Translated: CASSPAGETQYF.

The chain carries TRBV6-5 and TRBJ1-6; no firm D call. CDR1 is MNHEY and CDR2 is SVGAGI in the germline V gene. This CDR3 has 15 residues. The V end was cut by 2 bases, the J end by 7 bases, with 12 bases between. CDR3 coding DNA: TGTGCCAGCAGTTACACGGAGACCCTAAATTCACCCCTCCACTTT. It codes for CASSYTETLNSPLHF.